A single sample is the source of the 24 T cell receptor beta chains below, sequenced in a study of technical replicates of blood from several donors. Using immunoSEQ multiplex PCR, the repertoire was profiled, and TCRdb retains in-frame clones only, with some absent. The repertoire includes some 70,000 clones, about nine tenths of them detected once, and roughly 4.3% sits in the top ten. Sequencing was done on a sample of PBMCs. Receptors were obtained from a human donor in good health. Some clones in this sample may be carry-over from other donors' samples.

The chain links TRBV7-3 to TRBJ1-2, with 7 bases identical to TRBD1. CDR3 length equals 16 residues. V was clipped by 6 bases and J by 7 bases; unmatched bases: 17. Germline assignment: CDR1 SGHTA and CDR2 FQGTGA. The DNA of the CDR3 is TGTGCCAGCAGTTTGGTATACCGGGACAGACTTCGTGGCTACACCTTC. Protein sequence: CASSLVYRDRLRGYTF.

The CDR3 DNA sequence: TGTGCCAGCAGCCAAGTATTTGGAGGGAGCGGTGGCTACACCTTC. It is translated as CASSQVFGGSGGYTF. The V gene is TRBV14, the J gene TRBJ1-2; D is undetermined. Trimming pared 1 base from V and 7 bases from J, leaving 16 bases between. Germline values: CDR1 SGHDN, CDR2 FVKESK. This CDR3 has 15 residues.

The J gene is TRBJ2-3, the V gene TRBV15; TRBD2 might be the D (6 bases). The CDR3 consists of 16 residues. In germline, CDR1 is LNHNV, CDR2 YYDKDF (reference sequence). Trimming took off 2 bases at V and 8 bases at J, with 20 bases between the two ends. CDR3 coding DNA: TGTGCCACCAGCAGATTGGCGGGGTTACTGGGAGCTACGCAGTATTTT. Translating gives CATSRLAGLLGATQYF.

The chain couples TRBV7-9 to TRBJ2-1; possibly TRBD2 for D (6 bases). The V gene lost 3 bases and the J gene lost 4 bases, with 16 bases spanning the gap. The CDR3 has 16 amino acids. In germline, CDR1 is SEHNR, CDR2 FQNEAQ (reference sequence). CDR3 loop: CASSLSFSGAYNEQFF. The CDR3 DNA sequence: TGTGCCAGCAGCTTGTCCTTTAGCGGTGCGTACAATGAGCAGTTCTTC.

The V gene is TRBV2, the J gene TRBJ1-2; TRBD1 matches 11 bases. There are 14 residues in the CDR3. The V and J ends lost 6 bases and 4 bases, in that order; junction bases with no gene match: 4. Germline V CDR1 and CDR2: SNHLY, FYNNEI. The CDR3 sequence is CASRGQGAGYGYTF. In DNA, the CDR3 is TGTGCCAGCAGAGGACAGGGGGCCGGCTATGGCTACACCTTC.

The chain has TRBV18 and TRBJ1-5, with TRBD1 matching 8 bases. The CDR3 totals 14 residues. Germline loops: CDR1 KGHSH, CDR2 LQKENI. V lost 5 bases to trimming and J lost 4 bases; unmatched junction nucleotides: 4. CDR3 nucleotides: TGTGCCAGCTCAGAGACAGGGGCTAATCAGCCCCAGCATTTT. Protein: CASSETGANQPQHF.

The chain employs TRBV27 and TRBJ2-7; D might be TRBD1 (5 bases). V lost 2 bases to trimming and J lost 2 bases, with 7 bases between them. The CDR3 has 13 amino acids. The germline CDR1 and CDR2 sequences are MNHEY and SMNVEV (reference sequence). This CDR3 reads CASSLQGTYEQYF. The CDR3 DNA sequence: TGTGCCAGCAGTTTACAGGGTACCTACGAGCAGTACTTC.

The chain carries TRBV25-1 and TRBJ1-6, with TRBD1 as a possible D gene (5 bases). Germline CDR1 reads MGHDK; CDR2 reads SYGVNS. This CDR3 contains 14 residues. V was cut by 6 bases and J by 3 bases, with 9 bases left in between. The CDR3 loop reads CASRGTNYNSPLHF. CDR3 nucleotides: TGTGCCAGCAGGGGGACTAACTATAATTCACCCCTCCACTTT.

The CDR3 sequence: CASSSQGGTGELFF. CDR3 nucleotides: TGTGCCAGCAGCTCACAGGGGGGCACCGGGGAGCTGTTTTTT. The chain uses TRBV7-3 and TRBJ2-2, with 8 nucleotides matching TRBD1. CDR3 length: 14 amino acids. Trimming removed 4 bases from V and 4 bases from J; junction bases left unmatched: 2. Germline CDR1 SGHTA, CDR2 FQGTGA.

V and J are TRBV11-3 and TRBJ2-6; no firm D call. The V gene lost 5 bases and the J gene lost 0 bases, with 2 bases spanning the gap. CDR1 and CDR2 (germline): SGHNT, YENEEA. The CDR3 sequence is 13 residues long. The CDR3 DNA follows: TGTGCCAGCAGCCGCTCTGGGGCCAACGTCCTGACTTTC. It codes for CASSRSGANVLTF.

The chain combines TRBV5-6 with TRBJ2-1; TRBD1 aligns across 7 bases. This CDR3 spans 14 amino acids. Germline V gene lookup returns CDR1 SGHDT and CDR2 YYEEEE. J gave up 0 bases and V 4 bases, and 1 base lay outside the gene matches. The CDR3 loop is CASSRGPSYNEQFF. CDR3 nucleotides: TGTGCCAGCAGCAGGGGGCCCTCCTACAATGAGCAGTTCTTC.

The J gene is TRBJ1-2, the V gene TRBV5-5; 8 positions agree with TRBD1. V lost 0 bases, J lost 4 bases, and 2 bases stayed unmatched. The CDR3 totals 14 residues. The germline gives CDR1 SGHKS, CDR2 YYEKEE (reference sequence). The CDR3 region is CASSLAGGAYGYTF. The CDR3 nucleotides are TGTGCCAGCAGCTTGGCAGGGGGCGCCTATGGCTACACCTTC. The full variable domain, completed using reference TRBV5-5 and TRBJ1-2, is DAGVTQSPTHLIKTRGQQVTLRCSPISGHKSVSWYQQVLGQGPQFIFQYYEKEERGRGNFPDRFSARQFPNYSSELNVNALLLGDSALYLCASSLAGGAYGYTFGSGTRLTVV.

This sequence joins TRBV5-4 and TRBJ1-2; 9 nucleotides match TRBD1. Germline V CDR1 and CDR2: SGHNT, YYREEE (reference sequence). The CDR3 sequence is 15 residues long. V gave up 0 bases and J gave up 8 bases; unmatched junction bases: 8. CDR3 loop: CASSLGGQGSEGYTF. In DNA, the CDR3 is TGTGCCAGCAGCTTGGGGGGACAGGGATCGGAGGGCTACACCTTC.

The J gene is TRBJ2-1, the V gene TRBV6-6; no reliable D call. CDR3 length: 14 residues. V was trimmed by 5 bases and J by 7 bases, leaving 15 bases between them. Germline loops: CDR1 MNHNY, CDR2 SVGAGI (reference sequence). This CDR3 is CASSPRVAQNEQFF. The CDR3, as DNA: TGTGCCAGCAGTCCCCGGGTCGCCCAAAATGAGCAGTTCTTC.

V and J are TRBV6-5 and TRBJ2-7; maybe TRBD1 (7 bases). The CDR3 sequence is 15 residues long. V lost 0 bases and J 6 bases, leaving 15 bases between the germline ends. Germline V gene data show CDR1 as MNHEY and CDR2 as SVGAGI. This CDR3 is CASSYSWQGGSEQYF. The CDR3 DNA reads as TGTGCCAGCAGTTACTCGTGGCAGGGGGGCTCCGAGCAGTACTTC.

V is TRBV5-8 and J is TRBJ2-1, with D uncertain. V was shortened by 5 bases and J by 6 bases, with 15 bases between the two germline ends. Germline-derived CDR1 and CDR2 are SGHTS and YDEGEE. The CDR3 has 14 residues. CDR3 in amino acids: CASRGLGSPNEQFF. In DNA, the CDR3 is TGTGCCAGCAGAGGCCTGGGCAGCCCCAATGAGCAGTTCTTC.

The chain is built from TRBV4-1 and TRBJ2-7, with 12 bases aligning to TRBD2. V lost 2 bases, J lost 5 bases, and 4 bases stayed unmatched. CDR1 MGHRA and CDR2 YSYEKL come from the germline V gene. CDR3 length: 15 residues. The CDR3 here is CASSQRLAGEHEQYF. In nucleotides, the CDR3 is TGCGCCAGCAGCCAAAGACTAGCGGGAGAACACGAGCAGTACTTC.

In its sample, this clone was seen a few times. For the CDR3, the DNA is TGTGCCAGCAGTACTGGACTAGCGGGGGAACACACAGATACGCAGTATTTT. Translation gives CASSTGLAGEHTDTQYF. The rearrangement links TRBV27 to TRBJ2-3, with 13 bases that match TRBD2. Germline values: CDR1 MNHEY, CDR2 SMNVEV (reference sequence). The junction had 7 bases not matched to a gene; V was cut back by 5 bases and J by 2 bases. CDR3 length: 17 residues.

The chain links TRBV9 to TRBJ2-1; the match to TRBD2 covers 12 bases. In germline, CDR1 is SGDLS, CDR2 YYNGEE. The CDR3 length is 18 residues. Trimming at V came to 3 bases and at J to 4 bases, leaving 11 bases not matched to a gene. The CDR3 sequence: CASSGSSGGASGYNEQFF. The DNA of the CDR3 is TGTGCCAGCAGCGGGTCTAGCGGGGGGGCGTCGGGTTACAATGAGCAGTTCTTC. Using reference TRBV9 and TRBJ2-1 for the parts outside the CDR3, the full variable domain is DSGVTQTPKHLITATGQRVTLRCSPRSGDLSVYWYQQSLDQGLQFLIQYYNGEERAKGNILERFSAQQFPDLHSELNLSSLELGDSALYFCASSGSSGGASGYNEQFFGPGTRLTVL.

CDR3 DNA sequence: TGCGCCAGCAGCTTGATCCCCAGCGGGGGAGGCACAGATACGCAGTATTTT. Translating gives CASSLIPSGGGTDTQYF. The V gene is TRBV5-1, the J gene TRBJ2-3, with 8 nucleotides matching TRBD2. Per the germline V gene, CDR1 is SGHRS and CDR2 is YFSETQ. J lost 1 base, V lost 1 base, and 8 bases had no gene match. The CDR3 is made up of 17 amino acids. The full variable domain, its missing parts supplied by reference TRBV5-1 and TRBJ2-3, is KAGVTQTPRYLIKTRGQQVTLSCSPISGHRSVSWYQQTPGQGLQFLFEYFSETQRNKGNFPGRFSGRQFSNSRSEMNVSTLELGDSALYLCASSLIPSGGGTDTQYFGPGTRLTVL.

The gene calls are TRBV7-2 and TRBJ1-4; D perhaps matches TRBD1 (6 bases). Per the germline V gene, CDR1 is SGHTA and CDR2 is FQGNSA. V was trimmed by 1 base and J by 3 bases, leaving 9 bases between them. The CDR3 is 15 residues long. CDR3: CASSLDRVANEKLFF. For the CDR3, the DNA is TGTGCCAGCAGCTTAGACAGGGTCGCTAATGAAAAACTGTTTTTT.

The chain has TRBV7-2 and TRBJ1-1, with TRBD1 as a possible D gene (5 bases). Germline values: CDR1 SGHTA, CDR2 FQGNSA. The CDR3 loop spans 16 amino acids. Deletions cut 3 bases from V and 1 base from J, with 15 bases between. The CDR3 protein is CASSFQVGGGNTEAFF. Written as DNA, the CDR3 is TGTGCCAGCAGCTTTCAGGTGGGGGGTGGGAACACTGAAGCTTTCTTT.

The rearrangement joins TRBV7-3 to TRBJ1-2; D unresolved. From germline, CDR1 is SGHTA and CDR2 FQGTGA. With 4 bases removed from V and 0 bases from J, the gap between germline ends came to 12 bases. This CDR3 spans 15 amino acids. The CDR3 loop is CASSSFVATNYGYTF. In DNA form, the CDR3 reads TGTGCCAGCAGCTCATTTGTAGCAACTAACTATGGCTACACCTTC. Together with reference TRBV7-3 and TRBJ1-2, the CDR3 gives the full variable domain: GAGVSQTPSNKVTEKGKYVELRCDPISGHTALYWYRQSLGQGPEFLIYFQGTGAADDSGLPNDRFFAVRPEGSVSTLKIQRTERGDSAVYLCASSSFVATNYGYTFGSGTRLTVV.

The chain is built from TRBV5-1 and TRBJ2-3; no reliable D call. Germline CDR1 SGHRS, CDR2 YFSETQ. The length of the CDR3 is 12 residues. Trimming stripped 4 bases from V and 6 bases from J, with 9 bases between. CDR3: CASSPDWDTQYF. CDR3 in DNA: TGCGCCAGCAGCCCCGACTGGGATACGCAGTATTTT.